The TCR beta chain under discussion was sequenced for a study of shared clonotypes between healthy human individuals (dated by TCRdb to about 2020). For the wider study: A couple of women and a few men aged 18 to 49 years were included in the cohort. Between about 0.94 and 8.9 billion PBMCs per donor were obtained by leukapheresis. To increase sequencing depth and limit assay-specific biases, different laboratories used diverse techniques to prepare libraries and sequence TCR repertoires. To estimate repertoire size and how much clonotype sharing occurs between individuals, the study deeply sequenced the blood TCR repertoires of roughly 5 healthy adults. The investigation overall reported the following: Sampling was restricted to blood, and TCR repertoires in tissue are likely to differ from TCR repertoires in blood. Because the study included a small number of donors, the genetic and exposure-history diversity represented was limited. Pairwise subsampling led to the expectation that sequencing depth would affect the degree of clonotype sharing among donors.

Using the deep immunoSEQ assay, TCR CDR3 regions were amplified from genomic DNA by multiplex PCR. Extracted genomic DNA from each cell subset was distributed evenly across all wells of several immunoSEQ 96-well plates, and each plate was treated as a replicate. For unsorted PBMC, about 0.3 ug genomic DNA, equal to 30,000 or so T cell genomes, was loaded into each replicate PCR. Ten immunoSEQ deep assay plates were used to sequence the unsorted PBMC genomic DNA. Purified libraries were measured with a Qubit 3.0 fluorometer, size-checked on a Bioanalyzer 2100, and measured again with the KAPA Library Quantification kit. A separate single-read 150-cycle Illumina NextSeq 550 flow cell was used to sequence each immunoSEQ 96-well plate. On the study's bioinformatics: Because only junctional sequences without quality scores were contained in the immunoSEQ output, filtering matching that applied to full-length reads could not be performed. To assign V/J genes and CDR3, sequences were annotated against IMGT germline references using PyIR, a Python wrapper for IgBLAST v1.9. Reads were removed for weak V/J assignments (E-value above 1e-6), missing CDR3, stop codons, out-of-frame junctions, or ambiguous translated residues. V3J clonotypes were defined by identical inferred V gene, J gene, and CDR3 amino acid sequence. Percentage overlap between repertoires was calculated by dividing the number of shared unique clonotypes by the size of the smaller repertoire. RTK rarefaction, the Chao1 estimator, and Recon v2.1 estimates of unobserved clonotypes were used to assess repertoire richness. TCRdb provides this immuneACCESS table in a form limited to in-frame rearrangements. Some clones are lacking; in checked studies, under half of them reflect an unresolved V gene, and why the rest are absent is not known. D and trimming were read from the DNA, whereas the V and J calls and clone size are those reported in that table. Here the sample has hundreds of thousands of clones; about 85% occur a single time. The biggest ten clones account for about 12% of the sample.

The CDR3 covers 14 residues, taking in both the cysteine and the phenylalanine. Here the CDR3 DNA is all that survives: 42 bases in frame from base 1. V drops 2 bases and J drops 3 bases, leaving 11 bases in between. CDR1 and CDR2 are read off the germline V gene as MNHEY and SVGAGI. Healthy HIV-negative adults with no recently reported acute infections or vaccinations were included as donors. All donors were Caucasian adults living in Nashville, Tennessee, USA. For unsorted samples, tens of millions of PBMCs were counted and genomic DNA was extracted with the QIAamp DNA Blood Mini kit. Blood was collected by leukapheresis, and PBMCs were isolated by Ficoll-Histopaque density gradient centrifugation and then cryopreserved in liquid nitrogen vapor phase. Concerning this clone itself: The specificity of this receptor is unknown. No much larger clonotype is one base removed from it; base qualities were not supplied.

This clonotype was sampled from a woman in her thirties or forties in good health. Some clones in this sample may be carry-over from other donors' samples. This sequence uses TRBV6-5 and TRBJ2-7; TRBD2 is possibly the D segment (6 matching bases). The sequencing input was PBMCs. The nucleotide sequence is TGTGCCAGCAGTTACATCGGGGGTGGCTACGAGCAGTACTTC. Its protein product is CASSYIGGGYEQYF.